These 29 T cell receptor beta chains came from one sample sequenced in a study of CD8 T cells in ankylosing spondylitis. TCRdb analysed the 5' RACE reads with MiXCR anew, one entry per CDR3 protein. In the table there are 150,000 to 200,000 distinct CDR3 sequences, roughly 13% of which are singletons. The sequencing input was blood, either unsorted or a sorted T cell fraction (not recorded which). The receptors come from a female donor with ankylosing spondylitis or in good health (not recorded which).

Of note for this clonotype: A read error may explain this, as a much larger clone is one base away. CDR3 DNA sequence: TGTGCCAGCAGTGAATTTAGGACCGAGGAGCTGTTTTTT. Its protein product is CASSEFRTEELFF. The V gene is TRBV25-1, the J gene TRBJ2-2; no clear D. CDR1 MGHDK and CDR2 SYGVNS come from the germline V gene. This CDR3 has 13 residues.

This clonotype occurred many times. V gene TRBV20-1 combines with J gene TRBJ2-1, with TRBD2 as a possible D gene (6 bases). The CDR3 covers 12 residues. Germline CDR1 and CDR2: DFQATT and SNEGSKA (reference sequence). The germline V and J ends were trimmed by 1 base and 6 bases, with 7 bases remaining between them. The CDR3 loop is CSARASANEQFF. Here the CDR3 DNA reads TGCAGTGCTAGAGCTAGCGCCAATGAGCAGTTCTTC.

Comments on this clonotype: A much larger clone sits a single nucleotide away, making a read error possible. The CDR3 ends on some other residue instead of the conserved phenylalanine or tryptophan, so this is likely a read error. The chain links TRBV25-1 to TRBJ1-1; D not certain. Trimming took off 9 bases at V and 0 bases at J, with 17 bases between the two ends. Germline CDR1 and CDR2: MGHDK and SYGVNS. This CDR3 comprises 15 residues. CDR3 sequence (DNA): TGTGCCAGTTCCGACCGAACGATATTGAACACTGAAGCTTTCTCT. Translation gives CASSDRTILNTEAFS.

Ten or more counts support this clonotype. The CDR3 loop is CASSLAVGVTGELFF. In DNA form, the CDR3 reads TGCGCCAGCAGCTTGGCCGTGGGTGTCACCGGGGAGCTGTTTTTT. V is TRBV5-1 and J is TRBJ2-2; D is unclear. This CDR3 is built from 15 residues. V dropped 0 bases and J dropped 4 bases, with 10 bases sitting between them. The germline V gene encodes CDR1 SGHRS and CDR2 YFSETQ.

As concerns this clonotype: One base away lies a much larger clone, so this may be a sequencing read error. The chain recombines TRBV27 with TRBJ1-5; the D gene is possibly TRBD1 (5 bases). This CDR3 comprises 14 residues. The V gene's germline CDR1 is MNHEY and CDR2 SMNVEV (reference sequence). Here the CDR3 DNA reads TGTGCCATCAGTTTATCCGGGGCACTTGGGCCCCAGCATTTT. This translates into CAISLSGALGPQHF.

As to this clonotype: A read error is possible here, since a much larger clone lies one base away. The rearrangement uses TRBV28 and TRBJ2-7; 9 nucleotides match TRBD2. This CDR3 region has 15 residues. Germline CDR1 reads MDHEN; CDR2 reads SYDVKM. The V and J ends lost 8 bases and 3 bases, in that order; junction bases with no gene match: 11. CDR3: CASCPSAGGFYEQYF. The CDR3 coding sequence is TGTGCCAGCTGTCCGTCAGCGGGAGGATTCTACGAGCAGTACTTC.

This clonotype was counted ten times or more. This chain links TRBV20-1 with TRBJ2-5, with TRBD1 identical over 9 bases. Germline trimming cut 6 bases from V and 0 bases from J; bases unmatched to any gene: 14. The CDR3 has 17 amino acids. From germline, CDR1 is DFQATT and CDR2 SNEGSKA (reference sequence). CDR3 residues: CSARPLRQGVYQETQYF. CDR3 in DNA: TGCAGTGCCAGACCCCTCCGACAGGGGGTGTACCAAGAGACCCAGTACTTC.

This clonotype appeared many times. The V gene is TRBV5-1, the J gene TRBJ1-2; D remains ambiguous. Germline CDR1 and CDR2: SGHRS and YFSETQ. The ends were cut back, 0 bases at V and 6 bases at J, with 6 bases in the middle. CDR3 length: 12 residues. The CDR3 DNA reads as TGCGCCAGCAGCTTGGATATGGATGGCTACACCTTC. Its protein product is CASSLDMDGYTF.

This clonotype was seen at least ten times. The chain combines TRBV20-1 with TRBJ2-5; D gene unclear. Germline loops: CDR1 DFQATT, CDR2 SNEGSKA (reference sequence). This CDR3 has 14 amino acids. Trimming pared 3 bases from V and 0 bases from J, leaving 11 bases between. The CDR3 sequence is CSARALGYQETQYF. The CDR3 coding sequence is TGCAGTGCTAGGGCCCTGGGCTACCAAGAGACCCAGTACTTC.

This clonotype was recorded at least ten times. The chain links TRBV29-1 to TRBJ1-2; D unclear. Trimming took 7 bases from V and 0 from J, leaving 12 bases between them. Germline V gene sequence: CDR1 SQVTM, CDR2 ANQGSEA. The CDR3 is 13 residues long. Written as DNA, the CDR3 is TGCAGCGCCTCCTCGGACGCTAACTATGGCTACACCTTC. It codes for CSASSDANYGYTF.

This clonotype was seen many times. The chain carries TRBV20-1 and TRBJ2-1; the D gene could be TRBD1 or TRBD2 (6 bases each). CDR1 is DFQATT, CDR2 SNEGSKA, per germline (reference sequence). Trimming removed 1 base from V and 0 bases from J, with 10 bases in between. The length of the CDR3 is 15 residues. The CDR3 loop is CSARGGRGSYNEQFF. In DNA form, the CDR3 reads TGCAGTGCTAGAGGGGGGCGGGGCTCCTACAATGAGCAGTTCTTC.

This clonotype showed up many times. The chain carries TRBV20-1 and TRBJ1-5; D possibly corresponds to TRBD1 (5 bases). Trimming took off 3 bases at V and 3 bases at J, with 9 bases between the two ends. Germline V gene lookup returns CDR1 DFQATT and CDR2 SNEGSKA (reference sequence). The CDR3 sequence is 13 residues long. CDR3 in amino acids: CSASLTVNQPQHF. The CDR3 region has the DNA TGCAGTGCTAGTTTGACAGTCAATCAGCCCCAGCATTTT.

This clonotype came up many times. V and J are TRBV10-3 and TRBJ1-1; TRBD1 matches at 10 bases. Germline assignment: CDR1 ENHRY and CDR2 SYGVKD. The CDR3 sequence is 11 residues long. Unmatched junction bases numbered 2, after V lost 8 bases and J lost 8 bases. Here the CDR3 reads CAIGTGVEAFF. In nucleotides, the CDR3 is TGTGCCATCGGGACAGGGGTGGAAGCTTTCTTT.

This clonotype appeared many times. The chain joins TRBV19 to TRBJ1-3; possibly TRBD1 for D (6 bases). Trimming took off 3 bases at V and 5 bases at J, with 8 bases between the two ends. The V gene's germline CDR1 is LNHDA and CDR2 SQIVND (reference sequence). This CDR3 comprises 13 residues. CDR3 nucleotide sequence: TGTGCCAGTAGTATCCAGGGGCGAAACACCATATATTTT. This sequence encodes CASSIQGRNTIYF. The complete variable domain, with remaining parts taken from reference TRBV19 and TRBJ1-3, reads DGGITQSPKYLFRKEGQNVTLSCEQNLNHDAMYWYRQDPGQGLRLIYYSQIVNDFQKGDIAEGYSVSREKKESFPLTVTSAQKNPTAFYLCASSIQGRNTIYFGEGSWLTVV.

The CDR3 DNA reads as TGCGCCAGCAGAACGACAGGGTCTGGCTACACCTTC. This encodes CASRTTGSGYTF. This chain links TRBV4-3 with TRBJ1-2, with 7 bases lining up with TRBD1. The CDR3 consists of 12 residues. The germline gives CDR1 LGHNA, CDR2 YSLEER. The V segment lost 6 bases and the J segment 7 bases; nucleotides outside the gene matches: 5.

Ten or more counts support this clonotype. In DNA form, the CDR3 reads TGTGCCAGCAGCTTAGGCGGGGAGATGCGGGGCTACACCTTC. Protein: CASSLGGEMRGYTF. The chain employs TRBV7-2 and TRBJ1-2, with unresolved D. With 1 base removed from V and 8 bases from J, the gap between germline ends came to 14 bases. CDR3 length equals 14 residues. Germline values: CDR1 SGHTA, CDR2 FQGNSA.

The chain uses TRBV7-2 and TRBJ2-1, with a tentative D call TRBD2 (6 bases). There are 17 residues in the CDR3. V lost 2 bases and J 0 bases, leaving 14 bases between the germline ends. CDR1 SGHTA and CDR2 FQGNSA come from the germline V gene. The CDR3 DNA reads TGTGCCAGCAGCTTACTTCTAGCGTTGAGCTCCTACAATGAGCAGTTCTTC. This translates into CASSLLLALSSYNEQFF.

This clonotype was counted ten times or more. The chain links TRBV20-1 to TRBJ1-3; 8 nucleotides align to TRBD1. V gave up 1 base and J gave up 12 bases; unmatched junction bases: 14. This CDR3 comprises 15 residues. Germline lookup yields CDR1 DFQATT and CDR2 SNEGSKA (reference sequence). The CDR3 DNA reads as TGCAGTGCTAGAGTGTATGGACAGGGATCTCGGGGCATATATTTT. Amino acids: CSARVYGQGSRGIYF.

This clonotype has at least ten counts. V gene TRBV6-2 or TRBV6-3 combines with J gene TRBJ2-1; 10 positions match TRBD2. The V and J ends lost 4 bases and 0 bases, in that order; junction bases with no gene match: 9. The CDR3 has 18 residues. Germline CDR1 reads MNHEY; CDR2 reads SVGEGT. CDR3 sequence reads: CASSFAAGTSVSYNEQFF. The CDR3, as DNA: TGTGCCAGCAGTTTCGCTGCCGGGACTAGCGTCTCCTACAATGAGCAGTTCTTC.

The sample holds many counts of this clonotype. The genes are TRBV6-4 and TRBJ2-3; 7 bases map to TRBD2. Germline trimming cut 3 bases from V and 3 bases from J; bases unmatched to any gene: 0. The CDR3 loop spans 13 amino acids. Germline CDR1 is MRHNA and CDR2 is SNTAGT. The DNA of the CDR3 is TGTGCCAGCAGTGAGCGGGAGACAGATACGCAGTATTTT. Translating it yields CASSERETDTQYF.

CDR3 in amino acids: CSAHQTSGSYNEQFF. The CDR3 DNA reads as TGCAGTGCTCACCAGACTAGCGGTTCCTACAATGAGCAGTTCTTC. The chain links TRBV20-1 to TRBJ2-1; 9 nucleotides align to TRBD2. Germline CDR1 DFQATT, CDR2 SNEGSKA (reference sequence). The CDR3 spans 15 residues. With 5 bases clipped from V and 1 base from J, the junction kept 6 bases outside the gene matches.

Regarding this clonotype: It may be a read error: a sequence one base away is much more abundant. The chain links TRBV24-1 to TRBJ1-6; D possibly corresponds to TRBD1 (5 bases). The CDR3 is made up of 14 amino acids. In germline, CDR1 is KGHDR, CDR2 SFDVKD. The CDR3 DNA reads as TGTGCCGCCAGTGAGGGACCGGCGAATTCACCCCTCCACTTT. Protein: CAASEGPANSPLHF.

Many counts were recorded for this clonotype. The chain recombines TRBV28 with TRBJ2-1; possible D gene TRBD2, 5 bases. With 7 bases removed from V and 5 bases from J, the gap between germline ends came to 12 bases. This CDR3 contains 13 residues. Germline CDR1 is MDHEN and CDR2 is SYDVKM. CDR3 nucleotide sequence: TGTGCCAGCACCCCCCCCGGGGACAATGAGCAGTTCTTC. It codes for CASTPPGDNEQFF.

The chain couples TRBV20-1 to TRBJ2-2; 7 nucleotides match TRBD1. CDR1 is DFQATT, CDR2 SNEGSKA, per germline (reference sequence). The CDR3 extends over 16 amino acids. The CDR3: CCGSRMDRPNTGELFF. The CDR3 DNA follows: TGCTGTGGTTCCCGAATGGACAGGCCTAACACCGGGGAGCTGTTTTTT.

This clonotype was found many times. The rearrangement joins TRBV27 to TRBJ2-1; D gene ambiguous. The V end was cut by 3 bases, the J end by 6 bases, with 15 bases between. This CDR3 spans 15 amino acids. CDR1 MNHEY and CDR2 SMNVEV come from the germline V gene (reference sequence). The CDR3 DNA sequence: TGTGCCAGCAGTTTCTCCTGGACCGGTGGCAATGAGCAGTTCTTC. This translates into CASSFSWTGGNEQFF.

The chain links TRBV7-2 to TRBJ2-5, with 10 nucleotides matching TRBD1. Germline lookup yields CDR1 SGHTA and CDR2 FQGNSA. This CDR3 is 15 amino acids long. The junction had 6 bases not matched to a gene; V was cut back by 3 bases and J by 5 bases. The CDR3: CASSFPTGGGETQYF. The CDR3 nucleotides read TGTGCCAGCAGCTTCCCGACAGGGGGCGGGGAGACCCAGTACTTC.

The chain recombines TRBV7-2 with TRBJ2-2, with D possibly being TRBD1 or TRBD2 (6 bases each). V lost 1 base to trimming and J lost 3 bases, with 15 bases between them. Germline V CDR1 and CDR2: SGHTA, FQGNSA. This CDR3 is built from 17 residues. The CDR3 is CASSLGGAGGYTGELFF. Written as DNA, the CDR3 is TGTGCCAGCAGCTTAGGAGGTGCCGGGGGCTACACCGGGGAGCTGTTTTTT.

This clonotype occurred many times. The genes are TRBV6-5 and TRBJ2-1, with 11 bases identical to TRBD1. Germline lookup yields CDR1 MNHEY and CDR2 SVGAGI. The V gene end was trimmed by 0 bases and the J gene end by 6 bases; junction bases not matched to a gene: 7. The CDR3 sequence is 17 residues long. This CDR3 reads CASSYSIQDRGPNEQFF. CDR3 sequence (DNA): TGTGCCAGCAGTTACTCGATCCAGGACAGGGGGCCCAATGAGCAGTTCTTC.

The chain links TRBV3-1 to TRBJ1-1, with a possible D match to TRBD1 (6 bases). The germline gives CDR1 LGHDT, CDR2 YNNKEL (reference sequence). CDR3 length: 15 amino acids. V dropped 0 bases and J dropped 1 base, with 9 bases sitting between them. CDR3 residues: CASSQEGAANTEAFF. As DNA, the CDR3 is TGTGCCAGCAGCCAAGAGGGGGCAGCGAACACTGAAGCTTTCTTT.